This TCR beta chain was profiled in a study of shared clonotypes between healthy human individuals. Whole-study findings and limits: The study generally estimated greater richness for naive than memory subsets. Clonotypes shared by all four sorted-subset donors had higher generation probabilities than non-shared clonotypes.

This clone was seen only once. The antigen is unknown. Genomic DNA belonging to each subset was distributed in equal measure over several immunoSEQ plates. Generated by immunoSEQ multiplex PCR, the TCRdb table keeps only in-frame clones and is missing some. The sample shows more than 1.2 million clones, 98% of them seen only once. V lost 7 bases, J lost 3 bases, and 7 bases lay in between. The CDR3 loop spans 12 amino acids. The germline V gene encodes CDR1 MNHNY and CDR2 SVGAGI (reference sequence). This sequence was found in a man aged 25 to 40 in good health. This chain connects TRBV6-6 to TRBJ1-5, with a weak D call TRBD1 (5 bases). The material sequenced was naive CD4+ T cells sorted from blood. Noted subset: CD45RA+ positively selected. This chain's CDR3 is CASTRANQPQHF. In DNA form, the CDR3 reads TGTGCCAGCACCAGGGCCAATCAGCCCCAGCATTTT.